The T cell receptor (beta chain) under discussion was sequenced for a study of blood T cells in healthy people across ages. Study context: Template switching caught about one barcoded beta molecule for each two T cells. Study-wide points: Per million T cells, the diversity of TCR beta decreased roughly linearly as age advanced. Underestimates were what the diversity estimates from one million T cells were considered to be. Changes in expanded clonotypes were possibly confounded, as the CMV status of donors was unknown.

Per germline, CDR1 SQVTM and CDR2 ANQGSEA. The ends were cut back, 4 bases at V and 4 bases at J, with 11 bases in the middle. This CDR3 is 12 amino acids long. This clonotype was detected many times. Its target is unknown. Next came a second PCR, run for about 7 to 12 cycles, which used a sample-barcoded 5' primer along with a J-beta primer mix. TCRdb reanalysed the 5' RACE reads using MiXCR and keeps one entry per CDR3 protein. The repertoire consists of about 1.5 million distinct CDR3 sequences, with roughly 45% occurring once and the leading ten covering roughly 7.9%. The chain combines TRBV29-1 with TRBJ2-7; D tentatively fits TRBD1 or TRBD2 (6 bases each). The TCR comes from a woman aged 18-30 years in good health. The sequenced material came from blood. The CDR3 sequence: CSVVGGGYEQYF. The CDR3 nucleotides are TGCAGCGTTGTCGGAGGGGGGTACGAGCAGTACTTC.